The 21 T cell receptor beta chains reported below all come from one sample, sequenced in a study of cytomegalovirus exposure and HLA in healthy donors. It was with 60 Vbeta and 13 Jbeta primers that the PCR ran. The protocol was immunoSEQ multiplex PCR, while the TCRdb copy is restricted to in-frame clones and leaves out a portion. The sample contains about 160,000 clones, less than 85% of which appear only once. Material: PBMCs. Source of these receptors: a man aged 45 to 65 in good health and CMV-seropositive.

This chain joins TRBV19 and TRBJ2-7; 12 bases are a match to TRBD2. Germline CDR1 reads LNHDA; CDR2 reads SQIVND (reference sequence). CDR3 length: 17 residues. V gave up 1 base and J gave up 2 bases; unmatched junction bases: 6. CDR3 residues: CASSIGILAGGTYEQYF. The CDR3 DNA reads as TGTGCCAGTAGTATAGGCATACTAGCGGGAGGAACCTACGAGCAGTACTTC. Full variable domain (remainder filled in from reference TRBV19 and TRBJ2-7): DGGITQSPKYLFRKEGQNVTLSCEQNLNHDAMYWYRQDPGQGLRLIYYSQIVNDFQKGDIAEGYSVSREKKESFPLTVTSAQKNPTAFYLCASSIGILAGGTYEQYFGPGTRLTVT.

This chain connects TRBV7-9 to TRBJ2-1; 10 nucleotides line up with TRBD2. CDR1 SEHNR and CDR2 FQNEAQ come from the germline V gene (reference sequence). V shed 5 bases and J 1 base; nucleotides not matched to a gene: 2. The CDR3 is made up of 15 amino acids. The CDR3 DNA reads as TGTGCCAGCAGCAGGACTAGCGGATCCTACAATGAGCAGTTCTTC. It codes for CASSRTSGSYNEQFF.

CDR3 region: CASSLGQGNSPLHF. CDR3 bases: TGTGCCAGCAGCCTGGGACAGGGAAATTCACCCCTCCACTTT. The chain combines TRBV4-2 with TRBJ1-6; 9 bases match TRBD1. The CDR3 runs to 14 residues. The V segment lost 4 bases and the J segment 7 bases; nucleotides outside the gene matches: 2. The germline V gene has CDR1 LGHNA and CDR2 YNFKEQ.

This clone has more than one count but fewer than ten. The chain links TRBV27 to TRBJ2-1; 14 bases match TRBD2. V shed 4 bases and J 9 bases; nucleotides not matched to a gene: 5. The CDR3 is 15 amino acids. The germline gives CDR1 MNHEY, CDR2 SMNVEV (reference sequence). The CDR3 reads CASSWGTSGRLEQFF. The CDR3 DNA reads as TGTGCCAGCAGTTGGGGGACTAGCGGGAGACTTGAGCAGTTCTTC.

V gene TRBV14 combines with J gene TRBJ1-1, with D unclear. This CDR3 comprises 17 residues. The germline CDR1 and CDR2 sequences are SGHDN and FVKESK. Deletions cut 1 base from V and 4 bases from J, with 19 bases between. In nucleotides, the CDR3 is TGTGCCAGCAGCCAAGTCAAGGTCCGGGGTTGGTTCACTGAAGCTTTCTTT. It encodes CASSQVKVRGWFTEAFF.

This clone was observed a handful of times. V gene TRBV5-1 combines with J gene TRBJ2-7, with TRBD1 as a possible D gene (6 bases). Trimming pared 4 bases from V and 2 bases from J, leaving 13 bases between. Germline V lookup: CDR1 SGHRS, CDR2 YFSETQ. CDR3 length equals 14 residues. The CDR3 DNA is TGCGCCAGCAGCACCGGACAGCGGACCTACGAGCAGTACTTC. It is translated as CASSTGQRTYEQYF.

This clone was seen a handful of times. This chain links TRBV5-6 with TRBJ2-7; TRBD2 agrees at 7 bases. Looked up from germline, CDR1 is SGHDT and CDR2 is YYEEEE. V was pared by 4 bases and J by 5 bases, with 3 bases of the junction left unmatched. The CDR3 runs to 12 residues. In nucleotides, the CDR3 is TGTGCCAGCAGCCGGACTAGTAACGAGCAGTACTTC. It encodes CASSRTSNEQYF. Full variable domain (missing parts from reference TRBV5-6 and TRBJ2-7): DAGVTQSPTHLIKTRGQQVTLRCSPKSGHDTVSWYQQALGQGPQFIFQYYEEEERQRGNFPDRFSGHQFPNYSSELNVNALLLGDSALYLCASSRTSNEQYFGPGTRLTVT.

V is TRBV2 and J is TRBJ2-3, with no clear D. Germline CDR1 SNHLY, CDR2 FYNNEI. V dropped 3 bases and J dropped 4 bases, with 2 bases sitting between them. The CDR3 has 11 amino acids. The CDR3 loop reads CASSDSDTQYF. CDR3 DNA sequence: TGTGCCAGCAGTGACTCAGATACGCAGTATTTT.

The chain carries TRBV11-2 and TRBJ2-5, with D perhaps matching TRBD1 (6 bases). Deletions cut 1 base from V and 10 bases from J, with 10 bases between. The CDR3 loop spans 12 amino acids. Germline CDR1 SGHAT, CDR2 FQNNGV. The CDR3 sequence: CASSLGDRYQYF. The DNA for the CDR3 is TGTGCCAGCAGCTTAGGAGACAGGTACCAGTACTTC.

The CDR3 protein is CASARTDTQYF. For the CDR3, the DNA is TGTGCCAGCGCCCGGACAGATACGCAGTATTTT. The chain employs TRBV27 and TRBJ2-3, with unresolved D. The germline V and J ends were trimmed by 8 bases and 3 bases, with 6 bases remaining between them. Germline-derived CDR1 and CDR2 are MNHEY and SMNVEV (reference sequence). The CDR3 runs to 11 residues.

The rearrangement joins TRBV6-4 to TRBJ1-4, with D possibly being TRBD1 (5 bases). This CDR3 contains 14 residues. The germline V and J ends were trimmed by 8 bases and 6 bases, with 16 bases remaining between them. The V gene's germline CDR1 is MRHNA and CDR2 SNTAGT. The CDR3 DNA is TGTGCCAGCGCTTCGACACCGGGGGATGAAAAACTGTTTTTT. This sequence encodes CASASTPGDEKLFF.

This clone was detected once. The chain combines TRBV11-2 with TRBJ2-3; 9 bases match TRBD1. The V and J ends lost 1 base and 1 base, in that order; junction bases with no gene match: 0. The CDR3 consists of 15 residues. Germline loops: CDR1 SGHAT, CDR2 FQNNGV. CDR3 sequence (DNA): TGTGCCAGCAGCTTAGGGACAGGGGGCACAGATACGCAGTATTTT. Translated: CASSLGTGGTDTQYF.

The rearrangement joins TRBV5-5 to TRBJ1-4; a possible D gene is TRBD1 (6 bases). Trimming pared 0 bases from V and 8 bases from J, leaving 17 bases between. Germline V gene lookup returns CDR1 SGHKS and CDR2 YYEKEE (reference sequence). The CDR3 extends over 16 amino acids. Here the CDR3 DNA reads TGTGCCAGCAGCTTGGGGACCGACAGGTTCGAGGAAAAACTGTTTTTT. This codes for CASSLGTDRFEEKLFF.

This clone was detected only once. The chain has TRBV27 and TRBJ2-6, with 9 bases that match TRBD1. The junction had 8 bases not matched to a gene; V was cut back by 5 bases and J by 0 bases. Per the germline V gene, CDR1 is MNHEY and CDR2 is SMNVEV (reference sequence). The CDR3 has 18 residues. The CDR3 DNA reads TGTGCCAGCAGTGTCTCCGGGACAGGGTCCTCTGGGGCCAACGTCCTGACTTTC. Protein: CASSVSGTGSSGANVLTF.

This sequence joins TRBV7-2 and TRBJ2-4, with D tentatively TRBD2 (5 bases). Germline CDR1 SGHTA, CDR2 FQGNSA. Trimming shortened V by 8 bases and J by 6 bases, and 11 bases separated the two germline ends. The CDR3 runs 12 residues. CDR3 nucleotide sequence: TGTGCCAGCTCTGAGGCGGGAAACATTCAGTACTTC. This sequence encodes CASSEAGNIQYF.

The chain is built from TRBV30 and TRBJ2-7, with 11 bases matching TRBD2. The CDR3 runs 16 residues. The V and J ends lost 5 bases and 7 bases, in that order; junction bases with no gene match: 16. Looked up from germline, CDR1 is GTSNPN and CDR2 is SVGIG (reference sequence). CDR3 in amino acids: CAWVYALAGVAREQYF. The CDR3 DNA sequence: TGTGCCTGGGTCTATGCACTAGCGGGAGTTGCGCGAGAGCAGTACTTC.

J is TRBJ2-7 and V is TRBV7-2; the match to TRBD1 covers 7 bases. Germline CDR1 and CDR2: SGHTA and FQGNSA. Trimming at V came to 5 bases and at J to 2 bases, leaving 6 bases not matched to a gene. This CDR3 has 14 amino acids. Written as DNA, the CDR3 is TGTGCCAGCAGCATCGGGACAGTTACCTACGAGCAGTACTTC. It encodes CASSIGTVTYEQYF.

The V call is TRBV6-5, the J call TRBJ2-7; TRBD2 aligns across 10 bases. Trimming cost V 6 bases and J 0 bases; bases outside gene matches: 5. CDR3 length: 15 residues. Germline V gives CDR1 MNHEY, CDR2 SVGAGI. CDR3: CASRTGTSASYEQYF. CDR3 sequence (DNA): TGTGCCAGCAGAACCGGGACTAGCGCCTCCTACGAGCAGTACTTC.

The chain joins TRBV9 to TRBJ2-7; 10 bases are a match to TRBD2. With V trimmed by 4 bases and J by 5 bases, 3 bases remained unmatched. Germline V gene data show CDR1 as SGDLS and CDR2 as YYNGEE. This CDR3 contains 13 residues. The CDR3 DNA reads as TGTGCCAGCAGCCAAGCGGGAGGGAACGAGCAGTACTTC. Translating it yields CASSQAGGNEQYF.

This clone was counted once. Additional DNA sequences in this sample encode the identical CDR3. V is TRBV5-1 and J is TRBJ1-5; the D gene is possibly TRBD1 (6 bases). The CDR3 spans 15 residues. Germline V CDR1 and CDR2: SGHRS, YFSETQ. Trimming pared 0 bases from V and 0 bases from J, leaving 7 bases between. The CDR3 DNA sequence: TGCGCCAGCAGCTTGGCAGGGGTTAGCAATCAGCCCCAGCATTTT. Protein sequence: CASSLAGVSNQPQHF. Full variable domain (rest looked up from reference TRBV5-1 and TRBJ1-5): KAGVTQTPRYLIKTRGQQVTLSCSPISGHRSVSWYQQTPGQGLQFLFEYFSETQRNKGNFPGRFSGRQFSNSRSEMNVSTLELGDSALYLCASSLAGVSNQPQHFGDGTRLSIL.

This clone is a singleton in its sample. The V gene is TRBV6-5, the J gene TRBJ2-7; tentatively, D is TRBD1 (6 bases). Germline assignment: CDR1 MNHEY and CDR2 SVGAGI. Between the trimmed V and J ends, which lost 2 bases and 4 bases, there was a span of 15 bases. The CDR3 covers 15 residues. In DNA form, the CDR3 reads TGTGCCAGCAGTTACCGTAGGACAGCGGAATACGAGCAGTACTTC. Its translation: CASSYRRTAEYEQYF.